This TCR beta chain was captured by sequencing in a study of blood T cell repertoires in COVID-19. Study-wide background: Acute-phase and convalescent COVID-19 samples originated in the United States, Italy and Spain. PBMCs, B-cell-depleted T cells, or T cells provided the cDNA or gDNA that made up the material.

Under the authors' procedure: Reference gene primers were amplified, and this amplification served to estimate nucleated cell counts. Data came from immunoSEQ multiplex PCR; TCRdb stores just in-frame clones and leaves some out. For V, J and clone size, that table is used; D and trimming come from the DNA. The sample shows about 120,000 clones, approximately 80% of them seen only once. The CDR3 has 13 amino acids. The V end lost 5 bases, the J end lost 6 bases, and 13 bases lay between the germline ends. CDR1 and CDR2 (germline): SEHNR, FQNEAQ (reference sequence). The material sequenced was peripheral blood. V is TRBV7-9 and J is TRBJ1-2; D is unresolved. The TCR sequence derives from a woman at least 80 years old with acute or convalescent COVID-19. The CDR3 nucleotides are TGTGCCAGCAGCAACTCAGGTGTAAATGGCTACACCTTC. Protein sequence: CASSNSGVNGYTF.